The 13 T cell receptor beta chains listed next were all sequenced from one sample in a study of T-cell reconstitution after alpha-beta-depleted transplantation in children. For TCRbeta, the library was prepared with unique molecular identifiers. Each CDR3 protein gets one entry after TCRdb re-called the PCR reads with MiXCR. The table shows approximately 630,000 distinct CDR3 sequences, with about an eighth occurring only once. Sequenced material: PBMCs, taken before TCRalphabeta/CD19-depleted stem cell transplant. The receptor set was obtained from a girl aged 2-10 years with congenital amegakaryocytic thrombocytopenia, due to receive a stem cell transplant.

This clonotype was counted only a few times. The rearrangement links TRBV5-1 to TRBJ2-7; 7 bases align to TRBD1. The CDR3 is made up of 14 amino acids. Per germline, CDR1 SGHRS and CDR2 YFSETQ. The V gene end was trimmed by 4 bases and the J gene end by 3 bases; junction bases not matched to a gene: 7. CDR3 in amino acids: CASSLGTDYYEQYF. The CDR3 nucleotides are TGCGCCAGCAGCCTGGGGACAGACTACTACGAGCAGTACTTC.

There are many counts of this clonotype. The chain joins TRBV12-3 or TRBV12-4 to TRBJ2-1; 8 bases line up with TRBD2. J lost 5 bases, V lost 3 bases, and 6 bases had no gene match. This CDR3 spans 15 amino acids. For the CDR3, the DNA is TGTGCCAGCAGTTTGTTGGATAGCGGGAACAATGAGCAGTTCTTC. This gives the protein CASSLLDSGNNEQFF.

Many counts were recorded for this clonotype. The chain carries TRBV28 and TRBJ1-1; D is unresolved. Germline lookup yields CDR1 MDHEN and CDR2 SYDVKM. This CDR3 has 13 amino acids. V dropped 6 bases and J dropped 1 base, with 9 bases sitting between them. The CDR3 DNA reads TGTGCCAGCAGCCTACGACAGAACACTGAAGCTTTCTTT. Translating it yields CASSLRQNTEAFF.

The CDR3 protein is CASSLDGPATGELFF. The CDR3 DNA sequence: TGTGCCAGCAGCTTAGATGGGCCGGCCACCGGGGAGCTGTTTTTT. The J gene is TRBJ2-2, the V gene TRBV7-6, with unresolved D. Trimming removed 1 base from V and 4 bases from J, with 10 bases in between. Per germline, CDR1 SGHVS and CDR2 FNYEAQ. There are 15 residues in the CDR3. The full variable domain, in which reference TRBV7-6 and TRBJ2-2 provide the parts outside the CDR3, is GAGVSQSPRYKVTKRGQDVALRCDPISGHVSLYWYRQALGQGPEFLTYFNYEAQQDKSGLPNDRFSAERPEGSISTLTIQRTEQRDSAMYRCASSLDGPATGELFFGEGSRLTVL.

In this sample, this clonotype turned up many times. The rearrangement joins TRBV5-1 to TRBJ1-5, with 7 bases fitting TRBD1. The trim removed 3 bases at V and 6 bases at J, leaving 3 bases unmatched. The germline V gene has CDR1 SGHRS and CDR2 YFSETQ. The CDR3 sequence is 13 residues long. The CDR3 nucleotides read TGCGCCAGCAGCTGGACAGGAGGTCAGCCCCAGCATTTT. Translating it yields CASSWTGGQPQHF.

This chain joins TRBV12-5 and TRBJ2-6; D remains ambiguous. Deletions cut 0 bases from V and 0 bases from J, with 3 bases between. Germline CDR1 and CDR2: LGHNT and FRNRAP. CDR3 length: 15 residues. CDR3 in amino acids: CASGLVRSGANVLTF. As DNA, the CDR3 is TGTGCTAGTGGTTTGGTACGCTCTGGGGCCAACGTCCTGACTTTC.

The CDR3 protein is CASSQDTGGGTDTQYF. The CDR3 DNA sequence: TGTGCCAGCAGCCAAGATACAGGGGGAGGGACAGATACGCAGTATTTT. The chain recombines TRBV4-2 with TRBJ2-3; tentative D call: TRBD1 (8 bases). The germline V gene encodes CDR1 LGHNA and CDR2 YNFKEQ. Deletions cut 0 bases from V and 3 bases from J, with 13 bases between. This CDR3 has 16 amino acids.

The CDR3 region has the DNA TGTGCCGTGATAATGGCGGTGTCAGATACGCAGTATTTT. Translated, it gives CAVIMAVSDTQYF. The V gene is TRBV12-3 or TRBV12-4, the J gene TRBJ2-3; D call uncertain. V lost 11 bases to trimming and J lost 4 bases, with 16 bases between them. The CDR3 contains 13 residues.

This clonotype was observed at least ten times. The gene calls are TRBV5-1 and TRBJ2-3; D uncertain. The germline CDR1 and CDR2 sequences are SGHRS and YFSETQ. This CDR3 is built from 16 residues. V lost 1 base and J lost 4, with 16 bases in between. DNA of the CDR3: TGCGCCAGCAGCTTGATAAGCTCGTCTTTTCCAGATACGCAGTATTTT. Protein sequence: CASSLISSSFPDTQYF. The full variable domain, completed using reference TRBV5-1 and TRBJ2-3, is KAGVTQTPRYLIKTRGQQVTLSCSPISGHRSVSWYQQTPGQGLQFLFEYFSETQRNKGNFPGRFSGRQFSNSRSEMNVSTLELGDSALYLCASSLISSSFPDTQYFGPGTRLTVL.

There are a few counts of this clonotype. This chain uses TRBV28 with TRBJ1-1; 7 nucleotides match TRBD1. Losses at the gene ends were 6 bases for V and 7 bases for J; bases not matched to a gene: 11. Germline V lookup: CDR1 MDHEN, CDR2 SYDVKM. The CDR3 has 14 residues. DNA for the CDR3: TGTGCCAGCAGCGAGAGACAGGGTTGGGGTGAAGCTTTCTTT. Translating gives CASSERQGWGEAFF.

V and J are TRBV20-1 and TRBJ2-1, with no clear D. Germline lookup yields CDR1 DFQATT and CDR2 SNEGSKA (reference sequence). There are 14 residues in the CDR3. The V end was cut by 5 bases, the J end by 2 bases, with 13 bases between. CDR3 region: CSARHEKPYNEQFF. The CDR3, as DNA: TGCAGTGCTCGACACGAAAAGCCCTACAATGAGCAGTTCTTC.

This clonotype showed up many times. V is TRBV7-2 and J is TRBJ2-1, with 7 bases matching TRBD2. Germline CDR1 reads SGHTA; CDR2 reads FQGNSA. The CDR3 consists of 15 residues. Trimming took 5 bases from V and 5 from J; bases not matched to a gene: 9. In DNA, the CDR3 is TGTGCCAGCAGCCGAATTCTTGCGGGAGACAATGAGCAGTTCTTC. This gives the protein CASSRILAGDNEQFF.

This clonotype appeared many times. V gene TRBV6-4 combines with J gene TRBJ2-2; 8 bases are shared with TRBD2. The length of the CDR3 is 16 residues. Per the germline V gene, CDR1 is MRHNA and CDR2 is SNTAGT. Trimming took 2 bases from V and 3 from J; bases not matched to a gene: 5. Here the CDR3 DNA reads TGTGCCAGCAGTGACGGCTCGGGGGGGTACACCGGGGAGCTGTTTTTT. Translated, it gives CASSDGSGGYTGELFF.